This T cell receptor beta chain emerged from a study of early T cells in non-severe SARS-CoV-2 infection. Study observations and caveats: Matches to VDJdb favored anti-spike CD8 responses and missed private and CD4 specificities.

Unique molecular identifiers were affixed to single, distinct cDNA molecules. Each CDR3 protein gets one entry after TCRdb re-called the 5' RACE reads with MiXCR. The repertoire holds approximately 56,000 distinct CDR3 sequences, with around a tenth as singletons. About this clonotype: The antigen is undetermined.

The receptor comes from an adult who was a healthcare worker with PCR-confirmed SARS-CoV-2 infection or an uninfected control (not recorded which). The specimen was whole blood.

Here the CDR3 DNA reads TGTGCCAGCAGTCTGTCGCCCCTGAGGGGAAAACTGTTTTTT. Its translation: CASSLSPLRGKLFF. This chain connects TRBV6-5 to TRBJ1-4; maybe TRBD1 (5 bases). Germline CDR1 reads MNHEY; CDR2 reads SVGAGI. This CDR3 spans 14 amino acids. V dropped 5 bases and J dropped 10 bases, with 17 bases sitting between them.